Listed below are T cell receptor beta chains from one sample, sequenced in a study of T cells in Graves' hyperthyroidism and ophthalmopathy. Via MiXCR, TCRdb re-called the multiplex PCR reads, giving one row per CDR3 protein. The sample contains some 500,000 distinct CDR3 sequences, around a quarter of which appear only once. Input material: blood. The origin of the receptors is a woman in her 30s with Graves' ophthalmopathy. The CDR3 runs from the conserved cysteine through the conserved F or W. The D gene is left open where the match is weak. Clone size is given for some rows only: seen once, a few or many times, or a class if the clone is expanded.

many TRBJ2-5 TRBD1 TRBV19 TGTGCCACAGGACAGGGACAAGAGACCCAGTACTTC CATGQGQETQYF
NA TRBJ1-5 NA TRBV20-1 TGCAGTGCTAGAGCGGGGTTCCCCAATCAGCCCCAGCATTTT CSARAGFPNQPQHF
many TRBJ2-5 TRBD2 TRBV12-3/TRBV12-4 TGTGCCAGCAGTGCTACTAGCGGGGGGGCCGGAGAGACCCAGTACTTC CASSATSGGAGETQYF
many TRBJ2-5 NA TRBV7-2 TGTGCCACCGCCTGGGGGGGCGCGGGGATTCAAGAGACCCAGTACTTC CATAWGGAGIQETQYF
few TRBJ1-1 TRBD1 TRBV18 TGTGCCAGCTCACCAGCGGGACAGATGAACACTGAAGCTTTCTTT CASSPAGQMNTEAFF
NA TRBJ1-2 NA TRBV3-1 TGTGCCAGCAGCCAGCTCGGGGGCTACACCTTC CASSQLGGYTF
many TRBJ2-7 NA TRBV30 TGTGCCTGGAGTTTACAGGCCTACGAGCAGTACTTC CAWSLQAYEQYF
once TRBJ1-2 NA TRBV28 TGTGCCAGCAGTTTACCCGCAAGGGCCGGCTACACCTTC CASSLPARAGYTF
many TRBJ2-7 NA TRBV6-1 TGTGCCAGTAAACATTTACCCGACAGTTCCTACGAGCAGTACTTC CASKHLPDSSYEQYF
many TRBJ1-2 NA TRBV25-1 TGTGCCAGCAGTGAAAGGATAGGGGACTATGGCTACACCTTC CASSERIGDYGYTF
many TRBJ1-5 NA TRBV15 TGTGCCACCAGCAGGGCAGGGGAACAGCCCCAGCATTTT CATSRAGEQPQHF
many TRBJ1-2 NA TRBV28 TGTGCCAGCACCTCATCCGGGAGTGGCTACACCTTC CASTSSGSGYTF
NA TRBJ2-2 NA TRBV5-8 TGTGCCAGCAACCTCGAGGTTGGGATCACCGGGGAGCTGTTTTTT CASNLEVGITGELFF
many TRBJ2-6 NA TRBV12-3/TRBV12-4 TGTGCCAGCAGTTTAGGGGCGCTCCAGTTTGGGGCCAACGTCCTGACTTTC CASSLGALQFGANVLTF
few TRBJ2-5 NA TRBV7-2 TGTGCCAGCAGCTTAAACAGGCTAGGAGGGACCCAGTACTTC CASSLNRLGGTQYF
NA TRBJ2-6 TRBD1 TRBV12-3/TRBV12-4 TGTGCCAGCAGCCAGGGGGCGGCGTCCAACGTCCTGACTTTC CASSQGAASNVLTF
few TRBJ2-1 NA TRBV6-2/TRBV6-3 TGTGCCAGCAGTTCCACCTGGCGTGAGCAGTTCTTC CASSSTWREQFF
NA TRBJ1-2 NA TRBV5-1 TGCGCCAGCAGCGTACAGGGTTATGGCTACACCTTC CASSVQGYGYTF
many TRBJ2-7 TRBD1 TRBV7-2 TGTGCCAGCAGCTTAGTGTGGGACAGGGCCTACGAGCAGTACTTC CASSLVWDRAYEQYF
many TRBJ1-3 NA TRBV5-1 TGCGCCAGCAGCTTGATGAGGAGTTTGCCAGGAAACACCATATATTTT CASSLMRSLPGNTIYF
NA TRBJ2-2 NA TRBV4-3 TGCGCCAGCAGCCAAGACGGGAACACCGGGGAGCTGTTTTTT CASSQDGNTGELFF
NA TRBJ2-5 TRBD2 TRBV11-1 TGTGCCAGCAGCCCGAGAGTCGGGGCGGGACTAAGGTACCAAGAGACCCAGTACTTC CASSPRVGAGLRYQETQYF
few TRBJ2-5 NA TRBV20-1 TGCAGTGCTAGCAGTGAAGAGACCCAGTACTTC CSASSEETQYF
many TRBJ2-7 NA TRBV5-1 TGCGCCAGCAGCTCGGGGTCTGGCGGGCGTTACTACGAGCAGTACTTC CASSSGSGGRYYEQYF
many TRBJ2-5 NA TRBV29-1 TGCAGCGTTGGAACGGCCCAAGAGACCCAGTACTTC CSVGTAQETQYF
many TRBJ1-1 NA TRBV6-1 TGTGCCAGCAGTGTCCTGGGGGCGGTTGAAGCTTTCTTT CASSVLGAVEAFF
NA TRBJ2-7 NA TRBV6-5 TGTGCCAGCAGTTACTCACCGGGGTCGGTGGAGCAGTACTTC CASSYSPGSVEQYF
many TRBJ2-7 NA TRBV6-2/TRBV6-3 TGTGCCAGCAGTTACTCTAGGGACCGAGAGACCTACGAGCAGTACTTC CASSYSRDRETYEQYF
many TRBJ2-5 NA TRBV24-1 TGTGCCACCAGTGATCAGAGATTCCAAGAGACCCAGTACTTC CATSDQRFQETQYF